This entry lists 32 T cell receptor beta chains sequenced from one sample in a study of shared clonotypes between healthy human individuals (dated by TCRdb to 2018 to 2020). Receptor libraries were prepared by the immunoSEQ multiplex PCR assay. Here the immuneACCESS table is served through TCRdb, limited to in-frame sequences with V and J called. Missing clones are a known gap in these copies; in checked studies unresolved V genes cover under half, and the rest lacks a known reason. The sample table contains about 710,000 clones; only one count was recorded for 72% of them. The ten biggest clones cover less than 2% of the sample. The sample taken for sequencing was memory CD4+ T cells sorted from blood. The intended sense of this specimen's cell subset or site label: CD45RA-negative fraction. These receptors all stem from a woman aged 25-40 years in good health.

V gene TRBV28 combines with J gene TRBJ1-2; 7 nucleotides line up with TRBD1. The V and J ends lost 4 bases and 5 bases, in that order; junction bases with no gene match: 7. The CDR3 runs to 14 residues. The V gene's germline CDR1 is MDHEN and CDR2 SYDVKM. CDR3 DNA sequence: TGTGCCAGCAGTTCCTCCGGGACAGATTATGGCTACACCTTC. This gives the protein CASSSSGTDYGYTF.

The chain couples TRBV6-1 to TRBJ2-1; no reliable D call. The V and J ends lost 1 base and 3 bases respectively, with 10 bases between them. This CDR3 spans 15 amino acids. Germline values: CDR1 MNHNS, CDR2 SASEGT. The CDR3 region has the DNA TGTGCCAGCAGTGAAGATTGGGCTCACTACAATGAGCAGTTCTTC. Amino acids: CASSEDWAHYNEQFF.

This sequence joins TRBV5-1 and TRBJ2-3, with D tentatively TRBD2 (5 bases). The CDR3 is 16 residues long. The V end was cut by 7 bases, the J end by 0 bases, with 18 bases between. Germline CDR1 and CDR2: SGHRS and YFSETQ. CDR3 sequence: CASSGSSGSSTDTQYF. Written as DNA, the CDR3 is TGCGCCAGCTCGGGATCATCGGGATCTAGCACAGATACGCAGTATTTT.

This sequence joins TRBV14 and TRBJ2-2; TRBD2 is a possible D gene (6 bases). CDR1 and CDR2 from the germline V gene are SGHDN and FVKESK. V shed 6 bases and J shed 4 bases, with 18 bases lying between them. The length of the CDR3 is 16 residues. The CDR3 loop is CASRKGPGVGTGELFF. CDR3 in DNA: TGTGCCAGCAGAAAGGGTCCGGGAGTGGGCACCGGGGAGCTGTTTTTT.

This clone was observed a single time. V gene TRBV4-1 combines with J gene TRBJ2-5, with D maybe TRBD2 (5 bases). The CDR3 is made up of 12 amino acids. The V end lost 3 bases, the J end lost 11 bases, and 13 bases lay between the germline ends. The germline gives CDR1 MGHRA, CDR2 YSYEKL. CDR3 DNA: TGCGCCAGCAGCCATGTCTTTGGGGAGCAGTACTTC. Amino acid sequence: CASSHVFGEQYF.

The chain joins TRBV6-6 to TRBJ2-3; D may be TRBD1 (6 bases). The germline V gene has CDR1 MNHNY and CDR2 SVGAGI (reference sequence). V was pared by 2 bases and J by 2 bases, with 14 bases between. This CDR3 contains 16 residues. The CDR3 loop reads CASSYAGQPFTDTQYF. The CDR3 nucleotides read TGTGCCAGCAGTTACGCTGGACAGCCTTTCACAGATACGCAGTATTTT.

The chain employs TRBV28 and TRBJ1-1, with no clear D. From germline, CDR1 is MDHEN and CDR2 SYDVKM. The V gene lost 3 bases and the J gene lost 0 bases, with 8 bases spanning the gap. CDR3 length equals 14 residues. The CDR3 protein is CASSLGVMNTEAFF. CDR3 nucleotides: TGTGCCAGCAGTTTGGGAGTCATGAACACTGAAGCTTTCTTT. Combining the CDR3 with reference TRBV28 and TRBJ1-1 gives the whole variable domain DVKVTQSSRYLVKRTGEKVFLECVQDMDHENMFWYRQDPGLGLRLIYFSYDVKMKEKGDIPEGYSVSREKKERFSLILESASTNQTSMYLCASSLGVMNTEAFFGQGTRLTVV.

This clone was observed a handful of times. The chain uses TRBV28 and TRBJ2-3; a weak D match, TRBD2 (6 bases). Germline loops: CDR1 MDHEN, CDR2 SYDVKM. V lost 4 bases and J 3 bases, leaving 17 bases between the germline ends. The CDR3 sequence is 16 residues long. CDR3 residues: CASSSPGASPTDTQYF. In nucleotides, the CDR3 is TGTGCCAGCAGTTCCCCGGGAGCCTCGCCGACAGATACGCAGTATTTT. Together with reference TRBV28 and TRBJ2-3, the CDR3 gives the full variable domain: DVKVTQSSRYLVKRTGEKVFLECVQDMDHENMFWYRQDPGLGLRLIYFSYDVKMKEKGDIPEGYSVSREKKERFSLILESASTNQTSMYLCASSSPGASPTDTQYFGPGTRLTVL.

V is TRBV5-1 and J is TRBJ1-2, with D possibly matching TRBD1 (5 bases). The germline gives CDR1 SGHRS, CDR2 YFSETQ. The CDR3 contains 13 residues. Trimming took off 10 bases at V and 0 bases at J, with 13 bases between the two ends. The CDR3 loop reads CARQQEANYGYTF. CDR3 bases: TGCGCCCGTCAACAGGAAGCTAACTATGGCTACACCTTC.

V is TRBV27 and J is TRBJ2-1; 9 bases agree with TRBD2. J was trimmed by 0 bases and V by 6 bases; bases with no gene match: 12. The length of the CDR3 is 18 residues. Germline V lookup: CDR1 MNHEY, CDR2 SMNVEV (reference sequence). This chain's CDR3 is CASSRGRGRKSSYNEQFF. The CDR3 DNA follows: TGTGCCAGCAGCCGCGGGAGGGGGCGGAAAAGCTCCTACAATGAGCAGTTCTTC.

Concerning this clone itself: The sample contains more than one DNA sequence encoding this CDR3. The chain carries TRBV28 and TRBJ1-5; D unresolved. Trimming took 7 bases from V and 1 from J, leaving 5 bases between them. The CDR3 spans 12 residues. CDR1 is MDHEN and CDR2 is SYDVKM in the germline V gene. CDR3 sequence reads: CASTDSNQPQHF. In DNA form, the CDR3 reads TGTGCCAGCACAGACAGCAATCAGCCCCAGCATTTT.

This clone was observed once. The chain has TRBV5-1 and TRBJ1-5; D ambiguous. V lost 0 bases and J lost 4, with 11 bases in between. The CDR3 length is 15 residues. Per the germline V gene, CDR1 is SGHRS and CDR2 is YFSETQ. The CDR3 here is CASSLAPDINQPQHF. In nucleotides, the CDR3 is TGCGCCAGCAGCTTGGCCCCTGACATTAATCAGCCCCAGCATTTT.

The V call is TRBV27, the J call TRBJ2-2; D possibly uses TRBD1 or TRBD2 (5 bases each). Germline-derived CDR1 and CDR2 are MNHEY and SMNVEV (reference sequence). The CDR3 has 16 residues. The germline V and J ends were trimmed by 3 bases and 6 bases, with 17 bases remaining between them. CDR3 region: CASSFLLRGRAGELFF. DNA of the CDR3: TGTGCCAGCAGTTTCCTCCTGAGGGGACGGGCCGGGGAGCTGTTTTTT.

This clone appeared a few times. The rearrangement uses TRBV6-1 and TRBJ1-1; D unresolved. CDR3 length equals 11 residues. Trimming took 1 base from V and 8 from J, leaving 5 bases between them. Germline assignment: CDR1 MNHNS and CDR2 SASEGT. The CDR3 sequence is CASSEVTEAFF. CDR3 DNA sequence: TGTGCCAGCAGTGAAGTTACAGAAGCTTTCTTT.

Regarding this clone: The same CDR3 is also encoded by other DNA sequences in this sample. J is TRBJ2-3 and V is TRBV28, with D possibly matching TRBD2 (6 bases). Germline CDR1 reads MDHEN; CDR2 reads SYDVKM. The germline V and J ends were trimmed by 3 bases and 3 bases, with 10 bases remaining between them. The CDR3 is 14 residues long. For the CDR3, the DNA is TGTGCCAGCAGTTTGAGGGGAGGTACAGATACGCAGTATTTT. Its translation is CASSLRGGTDTQYF.

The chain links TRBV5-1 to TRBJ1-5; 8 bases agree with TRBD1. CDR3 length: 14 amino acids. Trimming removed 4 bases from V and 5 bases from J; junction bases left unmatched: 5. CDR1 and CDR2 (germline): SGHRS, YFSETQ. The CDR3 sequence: CASSAQGGDQPQHF. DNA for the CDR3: TGCGCCAGCAGCGCACAGGGGGGGGATCAGCCCCAGCATTTT.

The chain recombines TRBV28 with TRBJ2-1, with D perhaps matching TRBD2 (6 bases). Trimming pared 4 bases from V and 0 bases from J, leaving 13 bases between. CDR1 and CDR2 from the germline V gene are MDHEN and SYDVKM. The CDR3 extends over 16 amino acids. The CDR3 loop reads CASSSRDWYSYNEQFF. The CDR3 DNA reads TGTGCCAGCAGTTCCCGGGACTGGTACTCCTACAATGAGCAGTTCTTC.

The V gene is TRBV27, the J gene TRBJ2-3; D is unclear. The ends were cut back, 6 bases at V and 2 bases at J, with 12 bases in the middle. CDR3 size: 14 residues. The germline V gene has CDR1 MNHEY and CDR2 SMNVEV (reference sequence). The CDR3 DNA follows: TGTGCCAGCAGACTGAACCTTAACACAGATACGCAGTATTTT. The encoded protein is CASRLNLNTDTQYF.

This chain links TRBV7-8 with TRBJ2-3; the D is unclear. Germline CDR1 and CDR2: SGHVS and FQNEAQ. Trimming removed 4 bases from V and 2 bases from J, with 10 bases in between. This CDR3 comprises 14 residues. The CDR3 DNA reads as TGTGCCAGCAGCTCCGGTTTGACCACAGATACGCAGTATTTT. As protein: CASSSGLTTDTQYF.

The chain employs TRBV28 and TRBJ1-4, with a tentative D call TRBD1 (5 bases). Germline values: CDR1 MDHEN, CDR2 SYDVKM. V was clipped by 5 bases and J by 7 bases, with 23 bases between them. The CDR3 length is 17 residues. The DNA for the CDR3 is TGTGCCAGCAGTCCCGGGGGGAGCAGGCGCGCCTTTGAAAAACTGTTTTTT. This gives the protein CASSPGGSRRAFEKLFF.

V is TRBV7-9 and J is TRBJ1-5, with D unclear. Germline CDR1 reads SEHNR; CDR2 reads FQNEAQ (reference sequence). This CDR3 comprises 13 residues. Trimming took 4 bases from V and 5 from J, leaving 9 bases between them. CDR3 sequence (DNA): TGTGCCAGCAGCTCAGCTGCGGATCAGCCCCAGCATTTT. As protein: CASSSAADQPQHF.

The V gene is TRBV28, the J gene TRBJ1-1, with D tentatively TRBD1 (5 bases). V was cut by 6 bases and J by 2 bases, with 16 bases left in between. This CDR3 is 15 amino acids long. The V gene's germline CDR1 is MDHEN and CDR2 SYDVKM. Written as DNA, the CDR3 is TGTGCCAGCAGCCAAGCTGTCGACAGTAACACTGAAGCTTTCTTT. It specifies CASSQAVDSNTEAFF.

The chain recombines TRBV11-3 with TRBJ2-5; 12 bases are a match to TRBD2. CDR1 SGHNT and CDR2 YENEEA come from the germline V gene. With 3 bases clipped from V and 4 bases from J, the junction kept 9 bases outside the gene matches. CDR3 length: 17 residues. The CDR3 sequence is CASSLGLAGGPGETQYF. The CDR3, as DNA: TGTGCCAGCAGCTTGGGGCTAGCGGGAGGGCCGGGAGAGACCCAGTACTTC.

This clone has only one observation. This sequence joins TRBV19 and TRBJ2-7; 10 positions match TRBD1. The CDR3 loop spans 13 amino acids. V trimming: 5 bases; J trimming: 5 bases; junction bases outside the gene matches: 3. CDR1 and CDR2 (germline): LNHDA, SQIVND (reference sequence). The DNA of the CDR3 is TGTGCCAGTAGTGCCGGGACAGGGGACGAGCAGTACTTC. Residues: CASSAGTGDEQYF. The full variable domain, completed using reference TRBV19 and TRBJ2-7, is DGGITQSPKYLFRKEGQNVTLSCEQNLNHDAMYWYRQDPGQGLRLIYYSQIVNDFQKGDIAEGYSVSREKKESFPLTVTSAQKNPTAFYLCASSAGTGDEQYFGPGTRLTVT.

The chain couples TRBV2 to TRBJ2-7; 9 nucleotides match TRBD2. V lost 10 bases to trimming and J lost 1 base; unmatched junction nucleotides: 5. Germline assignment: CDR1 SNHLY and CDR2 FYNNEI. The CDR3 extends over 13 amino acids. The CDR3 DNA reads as TGTGCCACCTTTAGCGGGAGATCCTACGAGCAGTACTTC. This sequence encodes CATFSGRSYEQYF.

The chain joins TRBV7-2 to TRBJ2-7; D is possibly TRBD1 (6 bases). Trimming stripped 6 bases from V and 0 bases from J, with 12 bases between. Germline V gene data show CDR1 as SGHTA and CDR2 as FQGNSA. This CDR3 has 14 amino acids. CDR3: CASRKQGASYEQYF. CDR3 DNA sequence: TGTGCCAGCAGGAAACAGGGAGCCTCCTACGAGCAGTACTTC.

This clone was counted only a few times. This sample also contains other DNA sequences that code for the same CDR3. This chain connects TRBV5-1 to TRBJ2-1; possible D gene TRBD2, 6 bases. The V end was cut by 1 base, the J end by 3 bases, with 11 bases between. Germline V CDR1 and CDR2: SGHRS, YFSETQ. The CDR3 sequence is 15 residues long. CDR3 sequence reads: CASSLSSADYNEQFF. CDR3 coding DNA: TGCGCCAGCAGCTTGTCTAGCGCCGACTACAATGAGCAGTTCTTC. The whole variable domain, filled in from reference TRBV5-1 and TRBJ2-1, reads KAGVTQTPRYLIKTRGQQVTLSCSPISGHRSVSWYQQTPGQGLQFLFEYFSETQRNKGNFPGRFSGRQFSNSRSEMNVSTLELGDSALYLCASSLSSADYNEQFFGPGTRLTVL.

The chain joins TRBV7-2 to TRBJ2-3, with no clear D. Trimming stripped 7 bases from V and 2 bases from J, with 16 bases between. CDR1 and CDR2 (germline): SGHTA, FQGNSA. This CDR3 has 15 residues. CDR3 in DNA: TGTGCCAGCACCCGTGTAGCCTTACTCACAGATACGCAGTATTTT. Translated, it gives CASTRVALLTDTQYF.

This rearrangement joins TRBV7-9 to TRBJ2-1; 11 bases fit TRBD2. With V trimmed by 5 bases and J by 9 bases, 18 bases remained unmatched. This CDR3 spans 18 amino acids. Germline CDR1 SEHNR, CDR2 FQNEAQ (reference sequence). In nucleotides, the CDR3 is TGTGCCAGCAGCCCCCACAGGGGGCCGACTAGCGGGACGGGTGAGCAGTTCTTC. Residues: CASSPHRGPTSGTGEQFF. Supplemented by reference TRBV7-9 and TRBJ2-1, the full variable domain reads DTGVSQNPRHKITKRGQNVTFRCDPISEHNRLYWYRQTLGQGPEFLTYFQNEAQLEKSRLLSDRFSAERPKGSFSTLEIQRTEQGDSAMYLCASSPHRGPTSGTGEQFFGPGTRLTVL.

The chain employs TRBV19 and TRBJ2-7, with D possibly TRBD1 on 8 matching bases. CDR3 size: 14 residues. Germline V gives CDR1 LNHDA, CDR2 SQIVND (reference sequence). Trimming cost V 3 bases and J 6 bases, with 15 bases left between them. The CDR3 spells CASSILDREGEQYF. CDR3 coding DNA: TGTGCCAGTAGTATCCTGGACAGGGAGGGCGAGCAGTACTTC.

DNA for the CDR3: TGTGCCAGTACACCTAGCCGGGGCCCCAGGGACGAGCAGTACTTC. Amino acid sequence: CASTPSRGPRDEQYF. The rearrangement links TRBV19 to TRBJ2-7; the D gene could be TRBD1 or TRBD2 (5 bases each). The CDR3 has 15 amino acids. V was pared by 7 bases and J by 5 bases, with 21 bases between. Germline V CDR1 and CDR2: LNHDA, SQIVND (reference sequence).

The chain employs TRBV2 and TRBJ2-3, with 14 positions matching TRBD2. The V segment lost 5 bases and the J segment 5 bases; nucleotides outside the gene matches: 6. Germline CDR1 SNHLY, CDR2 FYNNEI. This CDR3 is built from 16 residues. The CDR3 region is CASSSGLAGVGDTQYF. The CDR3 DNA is TGTGCCAGCAGTTCGGGACTAGCGGGGGTGGGAGATACGCAGTATTTT.